This is a list of T cell receptor beta chains from one sample in a study of T-cell reconstitution after alpha-beta-depleted transplantation in children. TCRdb itself ran the PCR reads through MiXCR, one entry per CDR3 protein. Here the sample spans about 870,000 distinct CDR3 sequences, around 15% being singletons. This specimen was PBMCs, mostly from graft donor cells, taken 360 days after TCRalphabeta/CD19-depleted stem cell transplant. The receptors derive from a male patient aged 10 to 17 who had a stem cell transplant for acute lymphoblastic leukemia, so the T cells may come from the graft donor. The CDR3 runs from the conserved cysteine through the conserved F or W. The order of the fields is D gene, clone size, CDR3 length, J gene, V gene, CDR3 DNA, CDR3 protein. The D gene is left open where the match is weak. The listing skips clone size in some rows; elsewhere it reads once, few, many or a size class.

D gene: TRBD1
clone size: -
CDR3 length: 14
J gene: TRBJ2-2
V gene: TRBV20-1
CDR3 DNA: TGCAGTGCTAGCCGGGACAGGGCAGTCGGGGAGCTGTTTTTT
CDR3 protein: CSASRDRAVGELFF

D gene: TRBD2
clone size: few
CDR3 length: 15
J gene: TRBJ2-7
V gene: TRBV7-9
CDR3 DNA: TGTGCCAGCAGCAAAGGACTAGCGGGTTACTACGAGCAGTACTTC
CDR3 protein: CASSKGLAGYYEQYF

D gene: TRBD2
clone size: -
CDR3 length: 15
J gene: TRBJ2-5
V gene: TRBV12-3/TRBV12-4
CDR3 DNA: TGTGCCAGCAGTGTACTACTGCTAGCGGCAGAGACCCAGTACTTC
CDR3 protein: CASSVLLLAAETQYF

D gene: TRBD1
clone size: many
CDR3 length: 15
J gene: TRBJ2-1
V gene: TRBV7-9
CDR3 DNA: TGTGCCAGCAGCCCACGGGACAGCCTCTACAATGAGCAGTTCTTC
CDR3 protein: CASSPRDSLYNEQFF

D gene: TRBD2
clone size: few
CDR3 length: 15
J gene: TRBJ2-1
V gene: TRBV9
CDR3 DNA: TGTGCCAGCAGCCCTCCGGGAGGGCCTGACAATGAGCAGTTCTTC
CDR3 protein: CASSPPGGPDNEQFF

D gene: TRBD1
clone size: few
CDR3 length: 19
J gene: TRBJ2-1
V gene: TRBV28
CDR3 DNA: TGTGCCAGCAGTTTTCCGACGACGCCTGGACAGGGGCGGGACAATGAGCAGTTCTTC
CDR3 protein: CASSFPTTPGQGRDNEQFF

D gene: TRBD1
clone size: -
CDR3 length: 16
J gene: TRBJ1-2
V gene: TRBV10-3
CDR3 DNA: TGTGCCATCAGTGAGTCGGACAGGGAGGGAGGCTATGGCTACACCTTC
CDR3 protein: CAISESDREGGYGYTF

D gene: -
clone size: -
CDR3 length: 18
J gene: TRBJ2-5
V gene: TRBV11-1
CDR3 DNA: TGTGCCAGCAGCTCAGAATTAGCCTTGACTAGAATCCAAGAGACCCGGTACTTC
CDR3 protein: CASSSELALTRIQETRYF

D gene: TRBD1
clone size: -
CDR3 length: 14
J gene: TRBJ1-4
V gene: TRBV11-2
CDR3 DNA: TGTGCCAGCGTCCTAGACAGGGAAAATGAAAAACTGTTTTTT
CDR3 protein: CASVLDRENEKLFF

D gene: TRBD1
clone size: -
CDR3 length: 14
J gene: TRBJ1-4
V gene: TRBV27
CDR3 DNA: TGTGCCAGCAGTTTTAGGGGGCACGGTGAAAAACTGTTTTTT
CDR3 protein: CASSFRGHGEKLFF

D gene: -
clone size: -
CDR3 length: 15
J gene: TRBJ1-1
V gene: TRBV5-1
CDR3 DNA: TGCGCCAGCAGCTTGTCGGCAGCCCTGAACACTGAAGCTTTCTTT
CDR3 protein: CASSLSAALNTEAFF

D gene: TRBD2
clone size: few
CDR3 length: 17
J gene: TRBJ2-1
V gene: TRBV4-1
CDR3 DNA: TGCGCCAGCAGCCAGCTACTAGCGGGAGAGTCCTACAATGAGCAGTTCTTC
CDR3 protein: CASSQLLAGESYNEQFF

D gene: -
clone size: few
CDR3 length: 16
J gene: TRBJ2-3
V gene: TRBV7-8
CDR3 DNA: TGTGCCAGCAGCTTAGTGGGGAGGTTTGGGTCAGATACGCAGTATTTT
CDR3 protein: CASSLVGRFGSDTQYF

D gene: -
clone size: few
CDR3 length: 15
J gene: TRBJ2-1
V gene: TRBV6-1
CDR3 DNA: TGTGCCAGTTCCTCCGGGACCCATGTCGTTAATGAGCAGTTCTTC
CDR3 protein: CASSSGTHVVNEQFF

D gene: TRBD2
clone size: few
CDR3 length: 16
J gene: TRBJ2-5
V gene: TRBV27
CDR3 DNA: TGTGCCAGCAGTTTATCGGGACTAGCATACCAAGAGACCCAGTACTTC
CDR3 protein: CASSLSGLAYQETQYF

D gene: -
clone size: few
CDR3 length: 15
J gene: TRBJ1-1
V gene: TRBV7-9
CDR3 DNA: TGTGCCAGCAGCTTAGGGGGAGTGATGAACACTGAAGCTTTCTTT
CDR3 protein: CASSLGGVMNTEAFF

D gene: -
clone size: -
CDR3 length: 20
J gene: TRBJ1-5
V gene: TRBV20-1
CDR3 DNA: TGCAGTGCTGGATTCCACCGCCGGGACAAGGCCCCCTGGGGCAATCAGCCCCAGCATTTT
CDR3 protein: CSAGFHRRDKAPWGNQPQHF

D gene: -
clone size: many
CDR3 length: 13
J gene: TRBJ2-2
V gene: TRBV29-1
CDR3 DNA: TGCAGCGTTGGTACTCCTTACACCGGGGAGCTGTTTTTT
CDR3 protein: CSVGTPYTGELFF

D gene: -
clone size: few
CDR3 length: 13
J gene: TRBJ2-7
V gene: TRBV24-1
CDR3 DNA: TGTGCCACCAGTGAGGGCCGGGGCTACGAGCAGTACTTC
CDR3 protein: CATSEGRGYEQYF

D gene: TRBD1
clone size: -
CDR3 length: 16
J gene: TRBJ2-7
V gene: TRBV15
CDR3 DNA: TGTGCCACCAGCAGCTTCATTACAAGACAGGGAGCCGAGCAGTACTTC
CDR3 protein: CATSSFITRQGAEQYF

D gene: -
clone size: few
CDR3 length: 16
J gene: TRBJ2-7
V gene: TRBV12-3/TRBV12-4
CDR3 DNA: TGTGCCAGCAGCCCCAACGTTGGGACGGGCTCCTACGAGCAGTACTTC
CDR3 protein: CASSPNVGTGSYEQYF

D gene: -
clone size: few
CDR3 length: 13
J gene: TRBJ2-5
V gene: TRBV12-3/TRBV12-4
CDR3 DNA: TGTGCCAGCAGTTTCACCGGTATGGAGACCCAGTACTTC
CDR3 protein: CASSFTGMETQYF

D gene: TRBD1
clone size: -
CDR3 length: 17
J gene: TRBJ2-1
V gene: TRBV18
CDR3 DNA: TGTGCCAGCTCACCACCGCAGGGGGCAAGCTCCTACAATGAGCAGTTCTTC
CDR3 protein: CASSPPQGASSYNEQFF

D gene: -
clone size: many
CDR3 length: 14
J gene: TRBJ2-1
V gene: TRBV12-3/TRBV12-4
CDR3 DNA: TGTGCCAGCAGAACAAGCGGAACCTACAATGAGCAGTTCTTC
CDR3 protein: CASRTSGTYNEQFF

D gene: -
clone size: -
CDR3 length: 14
J gene: TRBJ2-5
V gene: TRBV28
CDR3 DNA: TGTGCCAGCAGTACTCGGGACGATCCGATTGACCAGTACTTC
CDR3 protein: CASSTRDDPIDQYF

D gene: TRBD2
clone size: many
CDR3 length: 13
J gene: TRBJ2-7
V gene: TRBV7-2
CDR3 DNA: TGTGCCAGCAGCCGCACTAGCGTCTACGAGCAGTACTTC
CDR3 protein: CASSRTSVYEQYF

D gene: -
clone size: -
CDR3 length: 15
J gene: TRBJ2-3
V gene: TRBV5-1
CDR3 DNA: TGCGCCAGCCATCGGGGGGCCAGGAGCACAGATACGCAGTATTTT
CDR3 protein: CASHRGARSTDTQYF

D gene: -
clone size: -
CDR3 length: 15
J gene: TRBJ1-2
V gene: TRBV3-1
CDR3 DNA: TGTGCCAGCAGCCAAGATCCCAGGGGTTACTATGGCTACACCTTC
CDR3 protein: CASSQDPRGYYGYTF

D gene: TRBD1
clone size: few
CDR3 length: 14
J gene: TRBJ2-7
V gene: TRBV20-1
CDR3 DNA: TGCAGTGCCTCCTCCTTCGGGACAGGGGCCGAGCAGTACTTC
CDR3 protein: CSASSFGTGAEQYF

D gene: -
clone size: few
CDR3 length: 16
J gene: TRBJ2-7
V gene: TRBV11-2
CDR3 DNA: TGTGCCAGCAGCTTAGATCCCACGGGAGAGGGCTACGAGCAGTACTTC
CDR3 protein: CASSLDPTGEGYEQYF

D gene: -
clone size: few
CDR3 length: 15
J gene: TRBJ2-1
V gene: TRBV2
CDR3 DNA: TGTGCCAGCAGTGAAGCGTGGGCAGGGGACAATGAGCAGTTCTTC
CDR3 protein: CASSEAWAGDNEQFF

D gene: -
clone size: few
CDR3 length: 15
J gene: TRBJ2-5
V gene: TRBV5-1
CDR3 DNA: TGCGCCAGCAGCTTGGAGGGAAACCTCCAAGAGACCCAGTACTTC
CDR3 protein: CASSLEGNLQETQYF

D gene: TRBD2
clone size: few
CDR3 length: 16
J gene: TRBJ2-3
V gene: TRBV3-1
CDR3 DNA: TGTGCCAGCAGCCGGAGGACTAGCGGGAGAATAGATACGCAGTATTTT
CDR3 protein: CASSRRTSGRIDTQYF

D gene: -
clone size: -
CDR3 length: 15
J gene: TRBJ2-3
V gene: TRBV5-1
CDR3 DNA: TGCGCCAGCAGCTTGGACCGCACTCGGGCGGATACGCAGTATTTT
CDR3 protein: CASSLDRTRADTQYF

D gene: -
clone size: few
CDR3 length: 17
J gene: TRBJ2-1
V gene: TRBV4-2
CDR3 DNA: TGTGCCAGCAGCCAAGCCCTAGTGATAGCGGACGGCAATGAGCAGTTCTTC
CDR3 protein: CASSQALVIADGNEQFF

D gene: -
clone size: few
CDR3 length: 17
J gene: TRBJ1-1
V gene: TRBV19
CDR3 DNA: TGTGCCAGTACCCCTAAGATGGGGGGCCAGGGCCGAAGGGAAGCTTTCTTT
CDR3 protein: CASTPKMGGQGRREAFF

D gene: -
clone size: few
CDR3 length: 13
J gene: TRBJ2-1
V gene: TRBV7-9
CDR3 DNA: TGTGCCAGCAGCCCGGAGTATCCCTATGAGCAGTTCTTC
CDR3 protein: CASSPEYPYEQFF

D gene: -
clone size: few
CDR3 length: 11
J gene: TRBJ1-2
V gene: TRBV29-1
CDR3 DNA: TGCAGCGTTGGACACTTAGATGGCTACACCTTC
CDR3 protein: CSVGHLDGYTF

D gene: -
clone size: few
CDR3 length: 13
J gene: TRBJ2-1
V gene: TRBV21-1
CDR3 DNA: TGTGCCAGCACCTATCACGGACTAGCGGGAGCCTCCTTC
CDR3 protein: CASTYHGLAGASF

D gene: -
clone size: few
CDR3 length: 14
J gene: TRBJ2-7
V gene: TRBV7-9
CDR3 DNA: TGTGCCAGCAGCACTGTTGAGAGTCCCTACGAGCAGTACTTC
CDR3 protein: CASSTVESPYEQYF

D gene: -
clone size: -
CDR3 length: 17
J gene: TRBJ1-2
V gene: TRBV7-6
CDR3 DNA: TGTGCCAGCAGCCTAGTCGGTTTCGGCAGGGCCAACTATGGCTACACCTTC
CDR3 protein: CASSLVGFGRANYGYTF

D gene: TRBD2
clone size: -
CDR3 length: 15
J gene: TRBJ2-1
V gene: TRBV2
CDR3 DNA: TGTGCCAGCAGTAAATCTAGCGGGGGCTACAATGAGCAGTTCTTC
CDR3 protein: CASSKSSGGYNEQFF

D gene: TRBD2
clone size: few
CDR3 length: 14
J gene: TRBJ2-7
V gene: TRBV12-3/TRBV12-4
CDR3 DNA: TGTGCCAGCAGTTTTCTAGCGGGAGGCGACGAGCAGTACTTC
CDR3 protein: CASSFLAGGDEQYF

D gene: TRBD1
clone size: few
CDR3 length: 16
J gene: TRBJ1-3
V gene: TRBV12-3/TRBV12-4
CDR3 DNA: TGTGCCAGCAGGCCAACAGGGGGCGCGAATGGAAACACCATATATTTT
CDR3 protein: CASRPTGGANGNTIYF

D gene: TRBD1
clone size: -
CDR3 length: 15
J gene: TRBJ2-7
V gene: TRBV12-3/TRBV12-4
CDR3 DNA: TGTGCCAGCAGTGACAGGGCAAGGGAGTCCTACGAGCAGTACTTC
CDR3 protein: CASSDRARESYEQYF

D gene: -
clone size: -
CDR3 length: 16
J gene: TRBJ2-2
V gene: TRBV14
CDR3 DNA: TGTGCCAGCAGCCACAGAGGAGGAGGGAACACCGGGGAGCTGTTTTTT
CDR3 protein: CASSHRGGGNTGELFF

D gene: -
clone size: -
CDR3 length: 14
J gene: TRBJ2-7
V gene: TRBV18
CDR3 DNA: TGTGCCAGCTCACAAGCAGACATTACCTACGAGCAGTACTTC
CDR3 protein: CASSQADITYEQYF

D gene: TRBD2
clone size: few
CDR3 length: 15
J gene: TRBJ2-1
V gene: TRBV2
CDR3 DNA: TGTGCCAGCAGTGACGGGGGGGGGTTCTACAATGAGCAGTTCTTC
CDR3 protein: CASSDGGGFYNEQFF

D gene: TRBD2
clone size: few
CDR3 length: 11
J gene: TRBJ2-7
V gene: TRBV5-1
CDR3 DNA: TGCGCCAGCAGCTTGAGGCGGGGGGAGTACTTC
CDR3 protein: CASSLRRGEYF

D gene: -
clone size: many
CDR3 length: 13
J gene: TRBJ2-7
V gene: TRBV5-1
CDR3 DNA: TGCGCCAGCAGCTTGGAGCGTCCCTACGAGCAGTACTTC
CDR3 protein: CASSLERPYEQYF

D gene: -
clone size: few
CDR3 length: 16
J gene: TRBJ2-7
V gene: TRBV23-1
CDR3 DNA: TGCGCCAGCAGTCAATCGGGGAACAGAAGCTCCTACGAGCAGTACTTC
CDR3 protein: CASSQSGNRSSYEQYF

D gene: -
clone size: few
CDR3 length: 15
J gene: TRBJ1-2
V gene: TRBV25-1
CDR3 DNA: TGTGCCAGCAGTGAAAGTGGGCCGATAAACTATGGCTACACCTTC
CDR3 protein: CASSESGPINYGYTF

D gene: -
clone size: -
CDR3 length: 17
J gene: TRBJ2-2
V gene: TRBV7-3
CDR3 DNA: TGTGCCAGCAGCTTAAAGGAACCTCTACCGAACACCGGGGAGCTGTTTTTT
CDR3 protein: CASSLKEPLPNTGELFF

D gene: TRBD2
clone size: few
CDR3 length: 16
J gene: TRBJ2-1
V gene: TRBV15
CDR3 DNA: TGTGCCACCAGCAGAGCTATAGCGGGACCCTACAATGAGCAGTTCTTC
CDR3 protein: CATSRAIAGPYNEQFF

D gene: -
clone size: few
CDR3 length: 15
J gene: TRBJ2-2
V gene: TRBV5-1
CDR3 DNA: TGCGCCAGCGGTAGGGGCGCACACCCCACCGGGGAGCTGTTTTTT
CDR3 protein: CASGRGAHPTGELFF

D gene: -
clone size: few
CDR3 length: 15
J gene: TRBJ2-4
V gene: TRBV6-5
CDR3 DNA: TGTGCCAGCAGTTACTCGAAGGTGGCCAAAAACATTCAGTACTTC
CDR3 protein: CASSYSKVAKNIQYF

D gene: TRBD1
clone size: few
CDR3 length: 15
J gene: TRBJ2-7
V gene: TRBV20-1
CDR3 DNA: TGCAGTGCTAGAGATGCCTTGGGACAGGCTTACGAGCAGTACTTC
CDR3 protein: CSARDALGQAYEQYF

D gene: TRBD2
clone size: few
CDR3 length: 16
J gene: TRBJ2-1
V gene: TRBV6-5
CDR3 DNA: TGTGCCAGCAGTTACGCGGGACTAGCGGGAGCGGCTGAGCAGTTCTTC
CDR3 protein: CASSYAGLAGAAEQFF

D gene: -
clone size: -
CDR3 length: 15
J gene: TRBJ2-2
V gene: TRBV5-1
CDR3 DNA: TGCGCCAGCAGCTTGCCCCCAAGCGGGACCGGGGAGCTGTTTTTT
CDR3 protein: CASSLPPSGTGELFF

D gene: -
clone size: many
CDR3 length: 14
J gene: TRBJ2-6
V gene: TRBV10-3
CDR3 DNA: TGTGCCATCAGCGCCATGTCTGGGGCCAACGTCCTGACTTTC
CDR3 protein: CAISAMSGANVLTF